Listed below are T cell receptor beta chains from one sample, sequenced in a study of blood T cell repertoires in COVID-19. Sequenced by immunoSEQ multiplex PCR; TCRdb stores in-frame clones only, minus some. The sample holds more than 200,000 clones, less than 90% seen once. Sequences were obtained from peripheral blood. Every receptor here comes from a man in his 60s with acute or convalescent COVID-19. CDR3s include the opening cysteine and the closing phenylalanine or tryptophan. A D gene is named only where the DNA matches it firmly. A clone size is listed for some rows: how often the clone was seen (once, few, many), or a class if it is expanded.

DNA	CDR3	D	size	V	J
TGTGCCAGCAGCCCACAAACGTCGGGGAACACTGAAGCTTTCTTT	CASSPQTSGNTEAFF	-	-	TRBV7-8	TRBJ1-1
TGTGCCAGCAGTTCCCGGGGTGGACAGGGGACAGGGGAGACCCAGTACTTC	CASSSRGGQGTGETQYF	TRBD1	-	TRBV2	TRBJ2-5
TGTGCCAGCAGCCAAGACCGGACAGGGGTTCAGCCCCAGCATTTT	CASSQDRTGVQPQHF	TRBD1	-	TRBV4-2	TRBJ1-5
TGCAGTGCTAGTCCTCCGACAGTACAAGAGACCCAGTACTTC	CSASPPTVQETQYF	-	few	TRBV20-1	TRBJ2-5
TGTGCCAGCAGCCCCCGGGTTAGCGGGCACAATGAGCAGTTCTTC	CASSPRVSGHNEQFF	TRBD2	-	TRBV9	TRBJ2-1
TGTGCCACCAGCAGAGAGGGGGGACTAGCGAGCACCGGGGAGCTGTTTTTT	CATSREGGLASTGELFF	TRBD2	once	TRBV15	TRBJ2-2
TGTGCCAGCAGCTTTCTTAGCGGGGGGCTCCTCTACGAGCAGTACTTC	CASSFLSGGLLYEQYF	TRBD2	-	TRBV7-8	TRBJ2-7
TGTGCCAGCAGCTTAGGACTAGCGGGAGGGGCTGAGACCCAGTACTTC	CASSLGLAGGAETQYF	TRBD2	-	TRBV7-2	TRBJ2-5
TGTGCCAGCAGCTTCCGGACAGGGAATGGCTACACCTTC	CASSFRTGNGYTF	TRBD1	once	TRBV11-2	TRBJ1-2
TGTGCCAGCAGCGTAGGACAGTCGAACACTGAAGCTTTCTTT	CASSVGQSNTEAFF	-	-	TRBV9	TRBJ1-1
TGTGCCAGCAGTTCTCTCGGGGGGAGCAATCAGCCCCAGCATTTT	CASSSLGGSNQPQHF	-	-	TRBV28	TRBJ1-5
TGTGCCAGCAGCCGAACAGGAGGGAATTCACCCCTCCACTTT	CASSRTGGNSPLHF	-	-	TRBV11-3	TRBJ1-6
TGTGCCAGCAGTTTAACCGCTAGCGGGGGCCAAGAGACCCAGTACTTC	CASSLTASGGQETQYF	TRBD2	-	TRBV28	TRBJ2-5
TGTGCCAGCAGTGACGGGATAAACACTGAAGCTTTCTTT	CASSDGINTEAFF	-	-	TRBV25-1	TRBJ1-1
TGCGCCAGCAGCCAAGATCTATGGGAGATTTTGGGAGAGCAGTTCTTC	CASSQDLWEILGEQFF	-	-	TRBV4-1	TRBJ2-1
TGTGCCAGCAGCCGACAGAGAAATCAGCCCCAGCATTTT	CASSRQRNQPQHF	-	-	TRBV7-6	TRBJ1-5
TGTGCCAGCAGTTTAAGGGGGCAAAAACTGTTTTTT	CASSLRGQKLFF	TRBD1	-	TRBV12-3/TRBV12-4	TRBJ1-4
TGTGCCAGCATTCCAGGGACTTCTAACCATGGCTACACCTTC	CASIPGTSNHGYTF	-	-	TRBV6-5	TRBJ1-2
TGCGCCAGCAGGCGTCCCACCGGGGCGGGGGGGAATGAGCAGTTCTTC	CASRRPTGAGGNEQFF	TRBD2	-	TRBV5-1	TRBJ2-1
TGTGCCAGCAGTTTATGGGACAGGGCCCACGAGCAGTACTTC	CASSLWDRAHEQYF	TRBD1	few	TRBV28	TRBJ2-7
TGTGCCAGCAGAGAAAGCCTGAACACTGAAGCTTTCTTT	CASRESLNTEAFF	-	-	TRBV5-4	TRBJ1-1
TGTGCCAGCAGTGAGGAGCGAACCAACAATGAGCAGTTCTTC	CASSEERTNNEQFF	-	-	TRBV2	TRBJ2-1
TGTGCCAGCAGCTCTCCCGGGGGGGTGTCCTACGAGCAGTACTTC	CASSSPGGVSYEQYF	TRBD2	-	TRBV7-9	TRBJ2-7
TGTGCCAGCACCCAGGGTGGGACAGACTACAATGAGCAGTTCTTC	CASTQGGTDYNEQFF	TRBD1	-	TRBV7-2	TRBJ2-1
TGTGCCAGCAGCCAAGCAGGGGAAGAGACCCAGTACTTC	CASSQAGEETQYF	-	-	TRBV3-1/TRBV3-2	TRBJ2-5
TGTGCCAGTAGAAGATCTGGAGGGGACACTGAAGCTTTCTTT	CASRRSGGDTEAFF	-	-	TRBV19	TRBJ1-1
TGTGCCAGCAGTAACAGGACAGGGAGTTCCTACGAGCAGTACTTC	CASSNRTGSSYEQYF	TRBD1	-	TRBV25-1	TRBJ2-7
TGTGCCAGCCGGTCCGAGGGCAATGAGCAGTTCTTC	CASRSEGNEQFF	-	-	TRBV28	TRBJ2-1
TGTGCCAGTAGTATCGGAGGGCTACGTGGCTACACCTTC	CASSIGGLRGYTF	-	-	TRBV19	TRBJ1-2
TGTGCCAGCAGCGGACAGGGGTTTCCTAATGAAAAACTGTTTTTT	CASSGQGFPNEKLFF	TRBD1	-	TRBV9	TRBJ1-4
TGTGCCAGCAGCGTAGCTTCCGCTAACTATGGCTACACCTTC	CASSVASANYGYTF	-	once	TRBV9	TRBJ1-2
TGCAGCGTTGCGGGGAGCCGGGATACGCAGTATTTT	CSVAGSRDTQYF	-	-	TRBV29-1	TRBJ2-3
TGTGCCAGCAGTCGGGAGGGGAGAGGAACTGAAGCTTTCTTT	CASSREGRGTEAFF	-	-	TRBV2	TRBJ1-1
TGTGCCAGCAGCCGAATCGGACAGTTGAACACTGAAGCTTTCTTT	CASSRIGQLNTEAFF	-	-	TRBV16	TRBJ1-1
TGTGCCAGCCAACAGGGTACTTACACTGAAGCTTTCTTT	CASQQGTYTEAFF	-	-	TRBV3-1/TRBV3-2	TRBJ1-1
TGTGCCAGTAGTGTGGACAGGGTCGGACGCGGGGAGCTGTTTTTT	CASSVDRVGRGELFF	TRBD1	-	TRBV19	TRBJ2-2
TGTGCCAGCAGTTACTCGGGGGACAGGGTGAGCCGCGGCTACACCTTC	CASSYSGDRVSRGYTF	TRBD1	-	TRBV6-5	TRBJ1-2
TGTGCCACCAGCAGAGATTTGGTAGGACAGTCCTACGAGCAGTACTTC	CATSRDLVGQSYEQYF	-	-	TRBV15	TRBJ2-7
TGCGCCAGCAGCGAGGACAGGGGGCTATACGAGCAGTACTTC	CASSEDRGLYEQYF	TRBD1	-	TRBV5-1	TRBJ2-7
TGCGCCAGCAGCCAAGCCCCTCAAGCGGGACAGGCCTACAATGAGCAGTTCTTC	CASSQAPQAGQAYNEQFF	-	-	TRBV4-3	TRBJ2-1
TGTGCCACCAGTGATTCGAGTAGCAATCAGCCCCAGCATTTT	CATSDSSSNQPQHF	-	once	TRBV24-1	TRBJ1-5
TGCGCCAGCAGCCACCCGGGACTAGCGGGTTACAATGAGCAGTTCTTC	CASSHPGLAGYNEQFF	TRBD2	-	TRBV4-1	TRBJ2-1
TGTGCCAGCAGCTCCCAACCTACCATGACAGGCGATAACACTGAAGCTTTCTTT	CASSSQPTMTGDNTEAFF	-	once	TRBV13	TRBJ1-1
TGTGCCAGCAGCCCACGCCTGGGCGTTGACACCATATATTTT	CASSPRLGVDTIYF	-	-	TRBV7-9	TRBJ1-3
TGTGCCAGCAGCTCCGACTACTACGAGCAGTACTTC	CASSSDYYEQYF	-	many	TRBV7-9	TRBJ2-7
TGTGCCAGCAGCTTAATCCCAGGGTATTCACCCCTCCACTTT	CASSLIPGYSPLHF	-	-	TRBV7-3	TRBJ1-6
TGTGCCAGCAGTTACGTTAGCGGGGGGCAAGAGACCCAGTACTTC	CASSYVSGGQETQYF	TRBD2	-	TRBV6-6	TRBJ2-5
TGCGCCAGCAGCACGACAGAACAATACAATGAGCAGTTCTTC	CASSTTEQYNEQFF	-	-	TRBV5-1	TRBJ2-1
TGTGCCAGTAGTATAGGGGGGGTAAGCTCGGAGCAGTTCTTC	CASSIGGVSSEQFF	-	-	TRBV19	TRBJ2-1
TGTGCCAGCAGTTTATGGCAGGGCGGGATAGAAAAACTGTTTTTT	CASSLWQGGIEKLFF	-	few	TRBV28	TRBJ1-4
TGTGCCAGCAGCTTAGCCAGGGTCAGTAATTACGAGCAGTACTTC	CASSLARVSNYEQYF	-	once	TRBV7-2	TRBJ2-7
TGTGCCAGCAGTGGGGCGAGTCATGGCTACACCTTC	CASSGASHGYTF	-	-	TRBV2	TRBJ1-2